These 22 T cell receptor beta chains share one sample of origin, sequenced in a study of blood T cell repertoires in COVID-19 (dated by TCRdb to about 2020). Library generation was performed with the immunoSEQ multiplex PCR assay. TCRdb re-hosts the immuneACCESS table, in-frame sequences only. Its copies lack some clones; in the studies checked, an unresolved V gene accounts for under half of them, and the cause for the rest is not known. The sample data list about 280,000 clones, and approximately 91% of these were observed just once. The ten biggest clones cover around 0.9% of the sample. The sequencing input was PBMCs or T cells enriched from blood (not recorded which). These receptors were taken from a woman in her twenties or thirties who had recovered from COVID-19.

The rearrangement links TRBV5-6 to TRBJ1-5, with 8 nucleotides matching TRBD1. The CDR3 is 15 amino acids. Germline trimming cut 4 bases from V and 2 bases from J; bases unmatched to any gene: 5. Germline V gives CDR1 SGHDT, CDR2 YYEEEE. The CDR3 here is CASSTDRAGNQPQHF. DNA for the CDR3: TGTGCCAGCAGCACGGACAGGGCAGGCAATCAGCCCCAGCATTTT.

The rearrangement uses TRBV5-4 and TRBJ2-7, with D possibly matching TRBD1 (5 bases). The CDR3 contains 14 residues. V dropped 4 bases and J dropped 4 bases, with 15 bases sitting between them. Germline V lookup: CDR1 SGHNT, CDR2 YYREEE (reference sequence). Written as DNA, the CDR3 is TGTGCCAGCAGCCCGGCAGGGCCTAGATACGAGCAGTACTTC. Its protein is CASSPAGPRYEQYF.

The chain couples TRBV24-1 to TRBJ2-1, with TRBD2 matching over 9 bases. The germline V gene has CDR1 KGHDR and CDR2 SFDVKD. Unmatched junction bases numbered 5, after V lost 2 bases and J lost 10 bases. The CDR3 loop spans 14 amino acids. The CDR3 coding sequence is TGTGCCACCAGTGATTCGGGACTAGCAAGAGAGCAGTTCTTC. Translation: CATSDSGLAREQFF.

The chain employs TRBV6-5 and TRBJ1-3, with D tentatively TRBD1 (5 bases). Germline-derived CDR1 and CDR2 are MNHEY and SVGAGI. This CDR3 is built from 16 residues. Trimming removed 2 bases at V and 0 bases at J, with 11 bases between. DNA of the CDR3: TGTGCCAGCAGTTACCAACAGGTCAGCTCTGGAAACACCATATATTTT. It specifies CASSYQQVSSGNTIYF.

This clone turned up a few times. The genes are TRBV5-5 and TRBJ1-1; a weak D match, TRBD1 (6 bases). This CDR3 has 16 amino acids. Germline CDR1 is SGHKS and CDR2 is YYEKEE (reference sequence). V was trimmed by 0 bases and J by 4 bases, leaving 16 bases between them. The CDR3 DNA is TGTGCCAGCAGCTTGGGCGTAGGGGGGGCGGGCACTGAAGCTTTCTTT. It encodes CASSLGVGGAGTEAFF.

The V and J genes are TRBV2 and TRBJ1-1, with D possibly matching TRBD1 (6 bases). The V gene's germline CDR1 is SNHLY and CDR2 FYNNEI. Trimming took 1 base from V and 1 from J, leaving 22 bases between them. CDR3 length equals 19 residues. CDR3 DNA: TGTGCCAGCAGTGAAGGGTTGTGGGCACAGGGAAAGGCGAACACTGAAGCTTTCTTT. It translates to CASSEGLWAQGKANTEAFF.

The chain uses TRBV14 and TRBJ1-2; D remains unclear. Trimming shortened V by 5 bases and J by 8 bases, and 12 bases separated the two germline ends. CDR1 SGHDN and CDR2 FVKESK come from the germline V gene. The CDR3 is 12 amino acids. This chain's CDR3 is CASSKLGRGYTF. As DNA, the CDR3 is TGTGCCAGCAGCAAGCTTGGCAGGGGCTACACCTTC.

J is TRBJ2-4 and V is TRBV9; D uncertain. V dropped 4 bases and J dropped 5 bases, with 22 bases sitting between them. This CDR3 comprises 17 residues. Germline loops: CDR1 SGDLS, CDR2 YYNGEE. The chain's CDR3 is CASSYRADSHIENIQYF. DNA for the CDR3: TGTGCCAGCAGCTATCGAGCCGACTCTCACATAGAAAACATTCAGTACTTC.

This clone was seen more than once but under ten times. The chain is built from TRBV19 and TRBJ1-2, with D uncertain. CDR1 and CDR2 (germline): LNHDA, SQIVND (reference sequence). This CDR3 spans 14 amino acids. Trimming shortened V by 10 bases and J by 4 bases, and 19 bases separated the two germline ends. Here the CDR3 reads CATPEGLSSYGYTF. Here the CDR3 DNA reads TGTGCCACTCCAGAGGGTCTCAGTTCCTATGGCTACACCTTC. Full variable domain (rest looked up from reference TRBV19 and TRBJ1-2): DGGITQSPKYLFRKEGQNVTLSCEQNLNHDAMYWYRQDPGQGLRLIYYSQIVNDFQKGDIAEGYSVSREKKESFPLTVTSAQKNPTAFYLCATPEGLSSYGYTFGSGTRLTVV.

The CDR3 reads CASSFRGARTDTQYF. The DNA for the CDR3 is TGTGCCAGCAGTTTCCGGGGGGCGAGGACAGATACGCAGTATTTT. The chain combines TRBV27 with TRBJ2-3; possibly TRBD2 for D (7 bases). Germline values: CDR1 MNHEY, CDR2 SMNVEV (reference sequence). The CDR3 is made up of 15 amino acids. V was cut by 3 bases and J by 3 bases, with 13 bases left in between.

The rearrangement joins TRBV24-1 to TRBJ1-1, with D possibly TRBD1 on 6 matching bases. Trimming pared 1 base from V and 1 base from J, leaving 12 bases between. Germline-derived CDR1 and CDR2 are KGHDR and SFDVKD. The CDR3 covers 16 residues. This CDR3 is CATSDFTQGRNTEAFF. CDR3 nucleotides: TGTGCCACCAGTGATTTCACACAGGGCAGGAACACTGAAGCTTTCTTT.

The chain couples TRBV7-2 to TRBJ1-1; D remains unclear. The CDR3 loop spans 15 amino acids. With 2 bases removed from V and 4 bases from J, the gap between germline ends came to 14 bases. Germline V CDR1 and CDR2: SGHTA, FQGNSA. CDR3 sequence: CASSLIIRDPTEAFF. The CDR3 DNA sequence: TGTGCCAGCAGCTTAATTATTCGGGATCCCACTGAAGCTTTCTTT.

The chain combines TRBV11-3 with TRBJ2-1, with 8 bases aligning to TRBD2. The germline V gene encodes CDR1 SGHNT and CDR2 YENEEA. Trimming at V came to 0 bases and at J to 11 bases, leaving 12 bases not matched to a gene. The CDR3 has 16 residues. DNA of the CDR3: TGTGCCAGCAGCTTAGAGGCTGGTGTTGGCGGGGGGAAGCAGTTCTTC. It specifies CASSLEAGVGGGKQFF.

This clone was seen more than once but under ten times. CDR3 DNA: TGTGCCAGCTCTAATTACCTAGCGGGAGTTGAAGAGCAGTACTTC. Amino acid sequence: CASSNYLAGVEEQYF. The J gene is TRBJ2-7, the V gene TRBV6-5; 10 bases line up with TRBD2. The CDR3 runs 15 residues. Germline values: CDR1 MNHEY, CDR2 SVGAGI. The trim removed 8 bases at V and 7 bases at J, leaving 14 bases unmatched.

DNA for the CDR3: TGTGCCAGCAGCTTAGGAGGGACTCGCAACACCGGGGAGCTGTTTTTT. This codes for CASSLGGTRNTGELFF. The V and J genes are TRBV7-7 and TRBJ2-2; tentatively, D is TRBD2 (6 bases). The CDR3 spans 16 residues. The germline V gene encodes CDR1 SSHAT and CDR2 FNYEAQ (reference sequence). The ends were cut back, 1 base at V and 2 bases at J, with 11 bases in the middle.

This chain links TRBV20-1 with TRBJ2-1, with 7 bases fitting TRBD2. The CDR3 spans 14 residues. V was pared by 3 bases and J by 5 bases, with 7 bases of the junction left unmatched. Germline-derived CDR1 and CDR2 are DFQATT and SNEGSKA (reference sequence). CDR3 sequence reads: CSASKGLADNEQFF. The CDR3, as DNA: TGCAGTGCTAGTAAAGGGCTAGCGGACAATGAGCAGTTCTTC.

The V gene is TRBV19, the J gene TRBJ2-1; 9 positions match TRBD1. CDR3 length: 15 residues. V lost 7 bases and J lost 1; bases outside the gene matches: 5. The germline V gene encodes CDR1 LNHDA and CDR2 SQIVND (reference sequence). CDR3 protein: CASTQGTGSYNEQFF. The CDR3 DNA reads TGTGCCAGTACGCAAGGGACAGGGTCCTACAATGAGCAGTTCTTC.

The gene calls are TRBV6-5 and TRBJ2-7, with 9 nucleotides matching TRBD1. The CDR3 spans 14 residues. V gave up 10 bases and J gave up 6 bases; unmatched junction bases: 13. Germline values: CDR1 MNHEY, CDR2 SVGAGI. Here the CDR3 reads CATRWTGVESEQYF. The CDR3 DNA follows: TGTGCCACCAGATGGACAGGGGTGGAGTCCGAGCAGTACTTC.

V usage is TRBV5-1 and J usage is TRBJ1-2; D gene unclear. The CDR3 runs to 15 residues. CDR1 and CDR2 from the germline V gene are SGHRS and YFSETQ. Trimming shortened V by 2 bases and J by 5 bases, and 16 bases separated the two germline ends. Here the CDR3 reads CASSFSGAEVYGYTF. CDR3 DNA: TGCGCCAGCAGCTTTTCCGGTGCGGAAGTATATGGCTACACCTTC.

V and J are TRBV28 and TRBJ2-1; 13 bases map to TRBD2. The junction had 13 bases not matched to a gene; V was cut back by 3 bases and J by 5 bases. The CDR3 sequence is 19 residues long. CDR1 is MDHEN, CDR2 SYDVKM, per germline. The CDR3 reads CASSFPLKLAGGPNNEQFF. Here the CDR3 DNA reads TGTGCCAGCAGTTTCCCGCTAAAACTAGCGGGAGGGCCTAACAATGAGCAGTTCTTC. Combining the CDR3 with reference TRBV28 and TRBJ2-1 gives the whole variable domain DVKVTQSSRYLVKRTGEKVFLECVQDMDHENMFWYRQDPGLGLRLIYFSYDVKMKEKGDIPEGYSVSREKKERFSLILESASTNQTSMYLCASSFPLKLAGGPNNEQFFGPGTRLTVL.

The chain combines TRBV11-2 with TRBJ2-4; D is possibly TRBD2 (5 bases). CDR3 length: 15 residues. Trimming cost V 1 base and J 8 bases, with 15 bases left between them. Germline V gene data show CDR1 as SGHAT and CDR2 as FQNNGV. CDR3 nucleotide sequence: TGTGCCAGCAGCTTAGTGGGTCAGGACTGGGACATTCAGTACTTC. It codes for CASSLVGQDWDIQYF. Full variable domain (missing parts from reference TRBV11-2 and TRBJ2-4): EAGVAQSPRYKIIEKRQSVAFWCNPISGHATLYWYQQILGQGPKLLIQFQNNGVVDDSQLPKDRFSAERLKGVDSTLKIQPAKLEDSAVYLCASSLVGQDWDIQYFGAGTRLSVL.

This chain's CDR3 is CASQSGANYGYTF. As DNA, the CDR3 is TGTGCCAGCCAGTCAGGGGCAAACTATGGCTACACCTTC. This chain links TRBV28 with TRBJ1-2, with a tentative D call TRBD1 (6 bases). With 8 bases removed from V and 2 bases from J, the gap between germline ends came to 12 bases. The CDR3 is 13 amino acids. Germline V gene data show CDR1 as MDHEN and CDR2 as SYDVKM.